Shown below are 4 T cell receptor beta chains from a single sample sequenced in a study of T cells expressing NK-cell markers. TCRdb reanalyzed the 5' RACE reads and collapses them to one entry per CDR3 protein, without DNA. This table holds about 390,000 distinct CDR3 sequences. The sequenced material came from blood T cells: a sorted CD56 or NKG2C T cell subset, CD4+ or CD8+ T cells, or bulk PBMC T cells (not recorded which). Every receptor here comes from a woman aged 50 to 60 in good health.

The rearrangement joins TRBV12-5 to TRBJ1-4; TCRdb proposes TRBD1, but this gene call is untestable without DNA. Germline CDR1 LGHNT, CDR2 FRNRAP. The CDR3 spans 15 residues. CDR3 sequence reads: CASGRGQATNEKLFF.

The V call is TRBV5-6, the J call TRBJ2-5; no DNA is available, so the TRBD2 call from TCRdb remains unchecked. Per the germline V gene, CDR1 is SGHDT and CDR2 is YYEEEE. The length of the CDR3 is 15 residues. This chain's CDR3 is CASSYASGSWETQYF.

This chain joins TRBV6-6 and TRBJ2-3; TCRdb designates TRBD2, a call that cannot be tested without DNA. The CDR3 covers 15 residues. Germline V lookup: CDR1 MNHNY, CDR2 SVGAGI (reference sequence). The CDR3: CASKHSGSSTDTQYF.

J is TRBJ2-5 and V is TRBV12-3 or TRBV12-4; the D call of TRBD1 rests on TCRdb alone, since no DNA is present to check it. The CDR3 is 14 residues long. CDR3 region: CASSLRGGGETQYF.